This T cell receptor (beta chain) was captured in a study of vaccination effects on CD4 cells after COVID-19. Findings and caveats of the study: Clones induced by infection and by vaccine showed marked clonal contraction late after vaccination.

A note on this clone: Antigen: not known.

The assay was immunoSEQ multiplex PCR, and TCRdb's table has in-frame clones only and misses some. Of over 20,000 clones detected, approximately 70% appear once; the ten largest clones hold about 10%. Before sequencing took place, the ViraFEST assay used viral peptide pools to expand antigen-specific CD4+ T cells. Culture lasted 10 days before CD4+ T cell isolation. CDR3 length: 16 residues. Germline assignment: CDR1 KGHSH and CDR2 LQKENI. Losses at the gene ends were 2 bases for V and 2 bases for J; bases not matched to a gene: 5. This receptor was identified in a human donor who received a COVID-19 vaccine. The chain links TRBV18 to TRBJ2-3; 9 nucleotides match TRBD2. The specimen was CD4+ T cells from PBMCs cultured with HCoV-229E spike peptides, collected before COVID-19 vaccination. CDR3 bases: TGTGCCAGCTCACCAGAGCGGGGGGCCTCCACAGATACGCAGTATTTT. Its translation: CASSPERGASTDTQYF.